The clone carrying this T cell receptor (beta chain) was found once. What it recognizes is unknown. The data were taken from a study of blood T cells in healthy people across ages. Findings of the study overall: PBMCs that were unsorted prevented a conclusive naive versus antigen-experienced comparison.

Unmatched junction bases numbered 5, after V lost 4 bases and J lost 4 bases. This CDR3 is 14 amino acids long. The V gene's germline CDR1 is SGHDT and CDR2 YYEEEE. Combining a sample-barcoded 5' primer with a J-beta primer mix, a second PCR ran for roughly 6 to 11 cycles. Each CDR3 protein gets one entry after TCRdb re-called the 5' RACE reads with MiXCR. This sample has fewer than 1 million distinct CDR3 sequences, with around 42% found just once. V and J are TRBV5-6 and TRBJ2-5, with 9 positions matching TRBD2. The sample consisted of blood. The receptor was derived from a man aged 55 to 69 in good health. In nucleotides, the CDR3 is TGTGCCAGCAGCCAGGGACTAGCACGAGAGACCCAGTACTTC. It encodes CASSQGLARETQYF.